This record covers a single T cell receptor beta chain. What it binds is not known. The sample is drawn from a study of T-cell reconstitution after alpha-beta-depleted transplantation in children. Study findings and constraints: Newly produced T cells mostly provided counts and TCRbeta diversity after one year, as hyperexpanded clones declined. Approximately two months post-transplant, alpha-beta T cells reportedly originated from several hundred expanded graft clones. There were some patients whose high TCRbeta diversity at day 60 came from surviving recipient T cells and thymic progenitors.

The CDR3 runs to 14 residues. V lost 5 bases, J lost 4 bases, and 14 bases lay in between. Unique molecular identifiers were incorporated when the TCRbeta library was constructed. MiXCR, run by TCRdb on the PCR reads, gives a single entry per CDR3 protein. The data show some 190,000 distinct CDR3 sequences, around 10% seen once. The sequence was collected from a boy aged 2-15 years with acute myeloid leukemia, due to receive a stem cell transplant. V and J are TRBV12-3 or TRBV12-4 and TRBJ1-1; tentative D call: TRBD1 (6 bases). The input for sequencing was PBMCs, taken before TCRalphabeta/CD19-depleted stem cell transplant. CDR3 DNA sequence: TGTGCCAGCAGTGAGGGGGACCTCGCCACTGAAGCTTTCTTT. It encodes CASSEGDLATEAFF.